The 14 T cell receptor beta chains given below trace back to one sample, sequenced in a study of T cell repertoires in cytomegalovirus infection. These receptors have no identified antigens. TCRdb recomputed calls from the reads with MiXCR, one row per CDR3 protein. The profile shows 640,000 or so distinct CDR3 sequences, approximately 33% of them singletons. The source material was cultured PBMCs, sampled from culture after CMV antigen stimulation. The receptors stem from a human donor in good health (CMV status not recorded). Some clones in this sample may be carry-over from other donors' samples.

This clonotype was found a few times. J is TRBJ2-3 and V is TRBV28; no reliable D call. V was pared by 5 bases and J by 1 base, with 13 bases between. CDR1 MDHEN and CDR2 SYDVKM come from the germline V gene. The CDR3 has 15 residues. CDR3 DNA: TGTGCCAGCAGTCCCTGGACCAGTGGCACAGATACGCAGTATTTT. Its translation: CASSPWTSGTDTQYF.

The J gene is TRBJ2-7, the V gene TRBV10-3; D is ambiguous. Germline loops: CDR1 ENHRY, CDR2 SYGVKD. V lost 6 bases to trimming and J lost 0 bases, with 9 bases between them. The CDR3 has 13 residues. CDR3 amino acids: CAIRYADSYEQYF. The CDR3 nucleotides read TGTGCCATCAGATATGCCGACTCCTACGAGCAGTACTTC.

A few counts support this clonotype. This chain links TRBV7-8 with TRBJ1-5; D call uncertain. Germline CDR1 SGHVS, CDR2 FQNEAQ. V lost 5 bases and J lost 4, with 12 bases in between. CDR3 length: 14 residues. The CDR3 sequence is CASSITDENQPQHF. DNA of the CDR3: TGTGCCAGCAGCATAACGGACGAGAATCAGCCCCAGCATTTT.

This clonotype was recorded a few times. The chain recombines TRBV28 with TRBJ1-1; 7 bases are a match to TRBD1. CDR1 MDHEN and CDR2 SYDVKM come from the germline V gene. With V trimmed by 2 bases and J by 1 base, 10 bases remained unmatched. There are 17 residues in the CDR3. The CDR3 DNA sequence: TGTGCCAGCAGTTTAATAGGGACAGTCCGGTCGAACACTGAAGCTTTCTTT. It is translated as CASSLIGTVRSNTEAFF.

This chain links TRBV6-2 or TRBV6-3 with TRBJ2-7; TRBD1 aligns across 11 bases. With V trimmed by 7 bases and J by 6 bases, 11 bases remained unmatched. The CDR3 totals 15 residues. CDR1 is MNHEY, CDR2 SVGEGT, per germline. CDR3 loop: CASTYPGTGGREQYF. The CDR3 DNA reads as TGTGCCAGCACCTATCCCGGGACAGGGGGTCGCGAGCAGTACTTC.

The chain combines TRBV11-2 with TRBJ1-2; 12 bases align to TRBD1. V lost 5 bases, J lost 7 bases, and 8 bases stayed unmatched. CDR3 length: 15 residues. In germline, CDR1 is SGHAT, CDR2 FQNNGV. CDR3 nucleotide sequence: TGTGCCAGCAGCCCACCGGAGGGACAGGGGGCTGGCTACACCTTC. Translating gives CASSPPEGQGAGYTF.

This clonotype occurred many times. The chain joins TRBV7-6 to TRBJ2-1; 8 bases are a match to TRBD1. CDR1 SGHVS and CDR2 FNYEAQ come from the germline V gene. J gave up 4 bases and V 6 bases, and 2 bases lay outside the gene matches. This CDR3 spans 13 amino acids. The CDR3 DNA reads as TGTGCCAGCAGTCGGACAGGGTACAATGAGCAGTTCTTC. Translated, it gives CASSRTGYNEQFF.

The rearrangement uses TRBV6-6 and TRBJ1-4; D is possibly TRBD1 (6 bases). The germline V gene has CDR1 MNHNY and CDR2 SVGAGI (reference sequence). The CDR3 sequence is 17 residues long. Trimming removed 8 bases at V and 0 bases at J, with 19 bases between. The CDR3, as DNA: TGTGCCAGCGGGGGCTTCGGTGGCGCCGCAACTAATGAAAAACTGTTTTTT. It is translated as CASGGFGGAATNEKLFF.

CDR3 sequence: CAIAGTGNSPLHF. CDR3 bases: TGTGCCATCGCAGGGACAGGGAATTCACCCCTCCACTTT. The chain has TRBV7-6 and TRBJ1-6; 9 nucleotides match TRBD1. Germline CDR1 reads SGHVS; CDR2 reads FNYEAQ. J was trimmed by 7 bases and V by 10 bases; bases with no gene match: 5. The CDR3 contains 13 residues.

The chain carries TRBV12-3 or TRBV12-4 and TRBJ2-2; 8 bases are a match to TRBD1. Germline trimming cut 6 bases from V and 6 bases from J; bases unmatched to any gene: 6. The CDR3 is made up of 14 amino acids. The CDR3: CASRDPQGAGELFF. CDR3 DNA: TGTGCCAGCAGAGACCCACAGGGGGCCGGGGAGCTGTTTTTT.

The rearrangement uses TRBV14 and TRBJ1-1, with D perhaps matching TRBD1 (5 bases). The CDR3 runs to 15 residues. Germline assignment: CDR1 SGHDN and CDR2 FVKESK. Trimming pared 2 bases from V and 6 bases from J, leaving 16 bases between. The CDR3 spells CASSQLGLRAAEAFF. CDR3 in DNA: TGTGCCAGCAGCCAATTGGGTCTCAGGGCCGCTGAAGCTTTCTTT.

The genes are TRBV7-9 and TRBJ2-3; the D gene could be TRBD1 or TRBD2 (6 bases each). The CDR3 length is 13 residues. The germline V gene has CDR1 SEHNR and CDR2 FQNEAQ (reference sequence). The ends were cut back, 8 bases at V and 6 bases at J, with 15 bases in the middle. The CDR3 DNA is TGTGCCAGCGGCGGACGGAGGGGGGATACGCAGTATTTT. Protein sequence: CASGGRRGDTQYF.

This clonotype was detected ten times or more. The V gene is TRBV7-9, the J gene TRBJ2-2; D ambiguous. Per germline, CDR1 SEHNR and CDR2 FQNEAQ (reference sequence). Trimming removed 2 bases from V and 0 bases from J, with 4 bases in between. This CDR3 is 14 amino acids long. CDR3 sequence (DNA): TGTGCCAGCAGCTTAACAGCGAACACCGGGGAGCTGTTTTTT. It codes for CASSLTANTGELFF. Full variable domain (rest looked up from reference TRBV7-9 and TRBJ2-2): DTGVSQNPRHKITKRGQNVTFRCDPISEHNRLYWYRQTLGQGPEFLTYFQNEAQLEKSRLLSDRFSAERPKGSFSTLEIQRTEQGDSAMYLCASSLTANTGELFFGEGSRLTVL.

The gene calls are TRBV7-2 and TRBJ1-2; tentatively, D is TRBD1 (5 bases). Between the trimmed V and J ends, which lost 5 bases and 3 bases, there was a span of 13 bases. This CDR3 contains 14 residues. Germline values: CDR1 SGHTA, CDR2 FQGNSA. CDR3 amino acids: CASSHPNRYYGYTF. The DNA for the CDR3 is TGTGCCAGCAGCCACCCCAACAGGTACTATGGCTACACCTTC.